The next 2 T cell receptor beta chains were all read from a single sample in a study of blood T cells in healthy people across ages. With a J-beta primer mix and a sample-barcoded 5' primer, a second PCR ran about 7 to 11 cycles. TCRdb re-called the 5' RACE reads with MiXCR, one entry per CDR3 protein. The sample holds about 1.1 million distinct CDR3 sequences; 30% to 40% are singletons and the top ten take less than 15%. Sequenced input: blood. The source is a man aged 18 to 30 in good health.

Turning to this clonotype: At one boundary the junction diverges from the germline segment, which might be a read error. The J gene is TRBJ2-5, the V gene TRBV9; 10 bases map to TRBD2. The CDR3 has 15 amino acids. Looked up from germline, CDR1 is SGDLS and CDR2 is YYNGEE. The CDR3 region is CASGVERGGIETQYF. CDR3 nucleotides: TGTGCCAGCGGCGTAGAGCGGGGGGGAATAGAGACCCAGTACTTC. Full variable domain (outside the CDR3, taken from reference TRBV9 and TRBJ2-5): DSGVTQTPKHLITATGQRVTLRCSPRSGDLSVYWYQQSLDQGLQFLIQYYNGEERAKGNILERFSAQQFPDLHSELNLSSLELGDSALYFCASGVERGGIETQYFGPGTRLLVL.

The V call is TRBV5-1, the J call TRBJ2-2; D is possibly TRBD1 (5 bases). The CDR3 extends over 15 amino acids. Trimming removed 0 bases at V and 4 bases at J, with 10 bases between. Looked up from germline, CDR1 is SGHRS and CDR2 is YFSETQ. In DNA, the CDR3 is TGCGCCAGCAGCTTGGCCCAGGGTAGCACCGGGGAGCTGTTTTTT. Residues: CASSLAQGSTGELFF.